These 5 T cell receptor beta chains originate from one sample sequenced in a study of shared clonotypes between healthy human individuals. Here immunoSEQ multiplex PCR was the method, and the copy in TCRdb shows in-frame clones only, minus some. The repertoire includes 2 million to 3 million clones, 93% of them detected once, and 0.36% sits in the top ten. Input material: naive CD4+ T cells from PBMCs. Subset of the sample: CD45RA+ positively selected. The receptor source for this set is a young man in good health. Some clones in this sample may be carry-over from other donors' samples.

This clone was counted a single time. The chain links TRBV28 to TRBJ2-7; D is unclear. The V gene lost 4 bases and the J gene lost 7 bases, with 14 bases spanning the gap. The CDR3 covers 13 residues. Germline loops: CDR1 MDHEN, CDR2 SYDVKM. CDR3 sequence: CASSSTPIWEQYF. The DNA for the CDR3 is TGTGCCAGCAGTTCGACACCCATTTGGGAGCAGTACTTC.

On this clone itself: This CDR3 is also generated by other DNA sequences in the sample. CDR3 residues: CASSSTGFNTEAFF. CDR3 in DNA: TGCGCCAGCAGCTCCACGGGCTTCAACACTGAAGCTTTCTTT. The chain couples TRBV5-1 to TRBJ1-1; no clear D. Germline V gene sequence: CDR1 SGHRS, CDR2 YFSETQ. V lost 3 bases and J lost 2, with 11 bases in between. The CDR3 has 14 residues.

This clone was seen once. V and J are TRBV28 and TRBJ1-2; D is unresolved. V lost 6 bases to trimming and J lost 5 bases, with 19 bases between them. Germline V CDR1 and CDR2: MDHEN, SYDVKM. The CDR3 has 15 amino acids. The CDR3 DNA reads as TGTGCCAGCAGGACGTCGGGCGCGGCGGTTTATGGCTACACCTTC. Translated: CASRTSGAAVYGYTF.

J is TRBJ2-1 and V is TRBV9, with 9 nucleotides matching TRBD2. The V segment lost 4 bases and the J segment 7 bases; nucleotides outside the gene matches: 18. The CDR3 consists of 18 residues. Germline CDR1 reads SGDLS; CDR2 reads YYNGEE. The CDR3 region has the DNA TGTGCCAGCAGCCCTACCGCGAGGGCGGGAGGGCCGGGGAATGAGCAGTTCTTC. Amino acid sequence: CASSPTARAGGPGNEQFF.

The chain joins TRBV19 to TRBJ1-2; D is unresolved. Germline V lookup: CDR1 LNHDA, CDR2 SQIVND (reference sequence). Deletions cut 5 bases from V and 4 bases from J, with 11 bases between. The CDR3 is 13 residues long. CDR3 sequence: CASSRTESYGYTF. In DNA form, the CDR3 reads TGTGCCAGTAGTCGCACTGAAAGCTATGGCTACACCTTC.